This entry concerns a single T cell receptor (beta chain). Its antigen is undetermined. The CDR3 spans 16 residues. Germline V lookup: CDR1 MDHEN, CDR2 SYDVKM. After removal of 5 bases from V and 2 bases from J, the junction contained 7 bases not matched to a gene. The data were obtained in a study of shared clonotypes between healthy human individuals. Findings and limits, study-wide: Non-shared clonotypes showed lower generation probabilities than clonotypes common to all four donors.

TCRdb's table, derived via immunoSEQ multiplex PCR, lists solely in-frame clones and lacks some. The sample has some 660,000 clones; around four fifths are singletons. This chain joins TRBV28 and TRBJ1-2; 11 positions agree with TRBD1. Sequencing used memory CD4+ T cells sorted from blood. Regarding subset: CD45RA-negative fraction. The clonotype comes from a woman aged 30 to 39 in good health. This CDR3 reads CASSVLGQGANYGYTF. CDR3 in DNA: TGTGCCAGCAGTGTACTAGGACAGGGGGCGAACTATGGCTACACCTTC.